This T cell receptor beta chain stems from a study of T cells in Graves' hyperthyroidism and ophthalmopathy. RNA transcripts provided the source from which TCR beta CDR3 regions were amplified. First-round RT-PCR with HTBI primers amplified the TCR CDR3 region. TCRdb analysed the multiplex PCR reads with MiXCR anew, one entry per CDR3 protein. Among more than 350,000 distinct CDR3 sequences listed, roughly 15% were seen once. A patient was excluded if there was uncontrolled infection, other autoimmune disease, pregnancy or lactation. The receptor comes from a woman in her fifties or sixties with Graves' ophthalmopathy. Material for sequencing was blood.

CDR3 sequence reads: CASNRSTRPEKLFF. In DNA form, the CDR3 reads TGTGCCAGCAATAGAAGCACTCGCCCCGAAAAACTGTTTTTT. This chain connects TRBV7-9 to TRBJ1-4; D is undetermined. Between the trimmed V and J ends, which lost 7 bases and 8 bases, there was a span of 17 bases. The CDR3 has 14 amino acids. Germline V gene lookup returns CDR1 SEHNR and CDR2 FQNEAQ (reference sequence).